The rows below give T cell receptor beta chains drawn from one sample of a study of blood T cell repertoires in COVID-19. Assay: immunoSEQ multiplex PCR; the TCRdb copy retains only in-frame clones and omits some. The table includes roughly 76,000 clones, under 95% detected once. Sequencing was performed on peripheral blood. The receptors stem from a man in his fifties with acute or convalescent COVID-19. Both conserved end residues are part of each CDR3. D genes are given only for firm matches.

D gene: .
V gene: TRBV7-8
J gene: TRBJ1-1
CDR3 protein: CASSLGEGNTEAFF
CDR3 DNA: TGTGCCAGCAGCTTAGGGGAGGGCAACACTGAAGCTTTCTTT

D gene: TRBD2
V gene: TRBV28
J gene: TRBJ2-3
CDR3 protein: CASSSLAGAGDTQYF
CDR3 DNA: TGTGCCAGCAGTTCCCTAGCGGGGGCCGGAGATACGCAGTATTTT

D gene: TRBD2
V gene: TRBV19
J gene: TRBJ2-1
CDR3 protein: CASSIPGRSTNEQFF
CDR3 DNA: TGTGCCAGTAGTATTCCCGGGAGGTCAACCAATGAGCAGTTCTTC

D gene: .
V gene: TRBV10-3
J gene: TRBJ2-4
CDR3 protein: CAILSPGENIQYF
CDR3 DNA: TGTGCCATCCTCTCCCCCGGGGAAAACATTCAGTACTTC

D gene: .
V gene: TRBV5-4
J gene: TRBJ1-4
CDR3 protein: CASSLGGGGSGKLFF
CDR3 DNA: TGTGCCAGCAGCTTGGGGGGCGGAGGGAGTGGAAAACTGTTTTTT

D gene: TRBD2
V gene: TRBV4-2
J gene: TRBJ2-3
CDR3 protein: CASSQDRTSGRAVSQYF
CDR3 DNA: TGTGCCAGCAGCCAAGATCGAACTAGCGGACGTGCGGTCTCGCAGTATTTT

D gene: .
V gene: TRBV24-1
J gene: TRBJ1-5
CDR3 protein: CATSDDKEGGTQHF
CDR3 DNA: TGTGCCACCAGTGATGACAAGGAAGGAGGGACCCAGCATTTT

D gene: .
V gene: TRBV2
J gene: TRBJ2-2
CDR3 protein: CAVVNTGELFF
CDR3 DNA: TGTGCGGTAGTGAACACCGGGGAGCTGTTTTTT

D gene: TRBD1
V gene: TRBV28
J gene: TRBJ2-4
CDR3 protein: CASSFSQGASSIQYF
CDR3 DNA: TGTGCCAGCAGTTTTAGTCAGGGGGCTTCGAGCATTCAGTACTTC

D gene: .
V gene: TRBV10-3
J gene: TRBJ2-1
CDR3 protein: CAISESLERNEQFF
CDR3 DNA: TGTGCCATCAGTGAGTCGCTAGAGCGGAATGAGCAGTTCTTC

D gene: .
V gene: TRBV7-2
J gene: TRBJ2-3
CDR3 protein: CASSLPGTDTQYF
CDR3 DNA: TGTGCCAGCAGCTTACCGGGGACAGATACGCAGTATTTT

D gene: .
V gene: TRBV2
J gene: TRBJ2-5
CDR3 protein: CASSDLSGTQYF
CDR3 DNA: TGTGCCAGCAGCGATCTCTCAGGGACCCAGTACTTC